This TCR beta chain was found in a study of blood T cells in healthy people across ages. Study-wide results and limits: Per million T cells, TCR beta diversity dropped roughly linearly as age increased.

The germline CDR1 and CDR2 sequences are MGHDK and SYGVNS. The V gene lost 4 bases and the J gene lost 5 bases, with 8 bases spanning the gap. The CDR3 has 12 residues. About this clonotype itself: What it binds is unknown.

Primers used in a second PCR of about 7 to 12 cycles were a sample-barcoded 5' primer and a J-beta primer mix. Every cDNA molecule bore a tag from a template-switch adaptor containing 12 random nucleotides. TCRdb re-analysed the 5' RACE reads in MiXCR, keeping a single row per CDR3 protein. The table lists around 900,000 distinct CDR3 sequences, roughly 50% of them singletons. Sequencing was carried out using blood. The rearrangement joins TRBV25-1 to TRBJ2-5, with D possibly matching TRBD1 (5 bases). This sequence was found in a woman aged 55-69 years in good health. The CDR3 region is CASSGRAETQYF. The CDR3 DNA follows: TGTGCCAGCAGTGGCAGGGCGGAGACCCAGTACTTC.